The 32 T cell receptor beta chains in this list originate from one sample, sequenced in a study of patients and donors after allogeneic stem cell transplantation. One entry per CDR3 protein, called by TCRdb with MiXCR from the RT-PCR reads. Here the sample spans some 2,600 distinct CDR3 sequences, over 7.5% being singletons. The sequenced sample consisted of blood, either unsorted or a sorted T cell fraction (not recorded which). All receptors derive from a human donor who was either an allogeneic HSCT recipient or a stem cell or donor lymphocyte infusion donor (not recorded which). It is not recorded whose cells these are; they may come from a transplant donor.

In its sample, this clonotype was seen a few times. The rearrangement uses TRBV5-1 and TRBJ2-1; possible D gene TRBD1, 6 bases. Trimming took 1 base from V and 9 from J, leaving 14 bases between them. CDR3 length: 14 residues. From germline, CDR1 is SGHRS and CDR2 YFSETQ. This CDR3 is CASSLTGLMSEQFF. The DNA for the CDR3 is TGCGCCAGCAGCTTGACAGGGTTAATGAGTGAGCAGTTCTTC.

Within the sample, this clonotype is large (0.1 to 1%). V is TRBV11-1 and J is TRBJ2-1; D gene unclear. Germline CDR1 and CDR2: SGHAT and FQDESV (reference sequence). The V gene lost 7 bases and the J gene lost 2 bases, with 15 bases spanning the gap. This CDR3 has 15 residues. The CDR3 DNA reads TGTGCCAGCACCGATGGGCTATCCCCCTACAATGAGCAGTTCTTC. It specifies CASTDGLSPYNEQFF.

The V call is TRBV27, the J call TRBJ1-6; D not resolved. The V and J ends lost 7 bases and 7 bases respectively, with 11 bases between them. The germline gives CDR1 MNHEY, CDR2 SMNVEV (reference sequence). The length of the CDR3 is 13 residues. The CDR3 DNA sequence: TGTGCCAGCAATATCAACGGGAATTCACCCCTCCACTTT. It specifies CASNINGNSPLHF.

V and J are TRBV2 and TRBJ1-1, with a weak D call TRBD1 (5 bases). The CDR3 has 13 residues. Looked up from germline, CDR1 is SNHLY and CDR2 is FYNNEI. Trimming stripped 7 bases from V and 1 base from J, with 10 bases between. CDR3 DNA sequence: TGTGCCAGCACGGGACGAAGGAACACTGAAGCTTTCTTT. Protein: CASTGRRNTEAFF.

A note on this clonotype: The junction differs from germline at one of its ends, possibly a read error. V and J are TRBV5-1 and TRBJ2-4; D gene unclear. CDR1 is SGHRS and CDR2 is YFSETQ in the germline V gene. The CDR3 is made up of 9 amino acids. CDR3 DNA sequence: TGCGCCAGCAGCTACATCCGTCACTTC. It yields the protein CASSYIRHF. The whole variable domain, filled in from reference TRBV5-1 and TRBJ2-4, reads KAGVTQTPRYLIKTRGQQVTLSCSPISGHRSVSWYQQTPGQGLQFLFEYFSETQRNKGNFPGRFSGRQFSNSRSEMNVSTLELGDSALYLCASSYIRHFGAGTRLSVL.

Within the sample, this clonotype is large. The chain has TRBV29-1 and TRBJ2-3, with no clear D. CDR1 and CDR2 (germline): SQVTM, ANQGSEA. The CDR3 is 13 residues long. Trimming removed 1 base at V and 0 bases at J, with 5 bases between. The CDR3 DNA reads as TGCAGCGTTGAAGGAAGTAGCACAGATACGCAGTATTTT. This codes for CSVEGSSTDTQYF.

The J gene is TRBJ2-7, the V gene TRBV23-1; D gene uncertain. TRBV23-1 is marked as an open reading frame, function uncertain. The CDR3 consists of 15 residues. V was trimmed by 4 bases and J by 2 bases, leaving 15 bases between them. CDR3 in DNA: TGCGCCAGCAGTCCGCGGTGGCAATCAGCCTACGAGCAGTACTTC. Protein sequence: CASSPRWQSAYEQYF.

By frequency in the sample, this clonotype is medium-sized. The chain employs TRBV18 and TRBJ2-7, with D unclear. Deletions cut 2 bases from V and 0 bases from J, with 8 bases between. This CDR3 contains 14 residues. Germline values: CDR1 KGHSH, CDR2 LQKENI. CDR3 nucleotide sequence: TGTGCCAGCTCACCAAAGTTCTCCTCCTACGAGCAGTACTTC. It encodes CASSPKFSSYEQYF. Looking up the rest from reference TRBV18 and TRBJ2-7 gives the full variable domain: NAGVMQNPRHLVRRRGQEARLRCSPMKGHSHVYWYRQLPEEGLKFMVYLQKENIIDESGMPKERFSAEFPKEGPSILRIQQVVRGDSAAYFCASSPKFSSYEQYFGPGTRLTVT.

Judged by abundance, this clonotype is medium-sized. The rearrangement links TRBV11-3 to TRBJ1-1; no reliable D call. The germline gives CDR1 SGHNT, CDR2 YENEEA. The V end lost 1 base, the J end lost 8 bases, and 11 bases lay between the germline ends. CDR3 length: 13 amino acids. DNA for the CDR3: TGTGCCAGCAGCTTAGGGGCTCCGCAAGAAGCTTTCTTT. Amino acids: CASSLGAPQEAFF. Full variable domain (remainder filled in from reference TRBV11-3 and TRBJ1-1): EAGVVQSPRYKIIEKKQPVAFWCNPISGHNTLYWYLQNLGQGPELLIRYENEEAVDDSQLPKDRFSAERLKGVDSTLKIQPAELGDSAVYLCASSLGAPQEAFFGQGTRLTVV.

This clonotype counts as medium-sized (0.01 to 0.1%). The chain has TRBV9 and TRBJ2-3; D unclear. The germline CDR1 and CDR2 sequences are SGDLS and YYNGEE. Trimming took 3 bases from V and 1 from J, leaving 3 bases between them. The CDR3 covers 12 residues. CDR3 region: CASSGGTDTQYF. CDR3 bases: TGTGCCAGCAGCGGGGGCACAGATACGCAGTATTTT.

The CDR3 spells CASTKPRAVKDYGYTF. CDR3 bases: TGTGCCAGCACCAAGCCGCGGGCAGTTAAGGACTATGGCTACACCTTC. The J gene is TRBJ1-2, the V gene TRBV7-2; D is undetermined. CDR3 length: 16 amino acids. V was trimmed by 7 bases and J by 3 bases, leaving 21 bases between them. From germline, CDR1 is SGHTA and CDR2 FQGNSA. The variable domain in full, completed from reference TRBV7-2 and TRBJ1-2, reads GAGVSQSPSNKVTEKGKDVELRCDPISGHTALYWYRQSLGQGLEFLIYFQGNSAPDKSGLPSDRFSAERTGGSVSTLTIQRTQQEDSAVYLCASTKPRAVKDYGYTFGSGTRLTVV.

This clonotype is medium-sized (0.01 to 0.1%) by share. The rearrangement joins TRBV7-2 to TRBJ2-1; the D is unclear. Between the trimmed V and J ends, which lost 4 bases and 9 bases, there was a span of 13 bases. CDR1 SGHTA and CDR2 FQGNSA come from the germline V gene. The CDR3 loop spans 13 amino acids. CDR3 amino acids: CASSSAPSFEQFF. The CDR3, as DNA: TGTGCCAGCAGCTCCGCTCCTAGTTTTGAGCAGTTCTTC.

Within the sample, this clonotype is medium-sized. The rearrangement joins TRBV7-6 to TRBJ2-1; perhaps D is TRBD1 or TRBD2 (5 bases each). The CDR3 runs to 16 residues. Germline V CDR1 and CDR2: SGHVS, FNYEAQ. The ends were cut back, 8 bases at V and 0 bases at J, with 17 bases in the middle. For the CDR3, the DNA is TGTGCCAGCGCAGTCCGAGGGGTAGGCTCCTACAATGAGCAGTTCTTC. Residues: CASAVRGVGSYNEQFF.

There are a few counts of this clonotype. This chain joins TRBV9 and TRBJ2-5; D not certain. V lost 3 bases and J lost 5, with 11 bases in between. The V gene's germline CDR1 is SGDLS and CDR2 YYNGEE. This CDR3 comprises 13 residues. CDR3 protein: CASSAQVGETQYF. The CDR3, as DNA: TGTGCCAGCAGCGCCCAGGTGGGGGAGACCCAGTACTTC.

Within the sample, this clonotype is medium-sized. The chain joins TRBV7-9 to TRBJ1-6; no clear D. Trimming pared 5 bases from V and 13 bases from J, leaving 12 bases between. The germline V gene has CDR1 SEHNR and CDR2 FQNEAQ (reference sequence). CDR3 length: 12 residues. CDR3 nucleotide sequence: TGTGCCAGCAGCCAGAACACGTATCCCCTCCACTTT. This encodes CASSQNTYPLHF.

V and J are TRBV7-9 and TRBJ2-5, with a possible D match to TRBD1 (5 bases). V dropped 5 bases and J dropped 3 bases, with 19 bases sitting between them. The germline CDR1 and CDR2 sequences are SEHNR and FQNEAQ (reference sequence). The CDR3 contains 16 residues. CDR3 sequence (DNA): TGTGCCAGCAGCCAAGCGCTAAGGGGCCAAAAAGAGACCCAGTACTTC. Protein product: CASSQALRGQKETQYF.

This clonotype was detected a few times. The genes are TRBV7-2 and TRBJ2-7; TRBD2 aligns across 9 bases. Germline CDR1 and CDR2: SGHTA and FQGNSA. The CDR3 is 15 residues long. The J segment lost 6 bases and the V segment lost 5 bases, leaving 11 bases of the junction unmatched. CDR3 bases: TGTGCCAGCAGCCCTGGGGGACTAGCTTTCCCCGAGCAGTACTTC. It is translated as CASSPGGLAFPEQYF.

The chain employs TRBV24-1 and TRBJ2-7; 9 nucleotides agree with TRBD1. The germline CDR1 and CDR2 sequences are KGHDR and SFDVKD. V shed 3 bases and J 3 bases; nucleotides not matched to a gene: 5. The CDR3 sequence is 15 residues long. CDR3: CATSDQTGGFYEQYF. The CDR3 nucleotides are TGTGCCACCAGTGATCAGACAGGGGGATTCTACGAGCAGTACTTC.

This clonotype is labeled hyperexpanded. V and J are TRBV7-6 and TRBJ2-1; TRBD1 matches at 9 bases. The CDR3 covers 15 residues. The V gene end was trimmed by 4 bases and the J gene end by 6 bases; junction bases not matched to a gene: 7. Per germline, CDR1 SGHVS and CDR2 FNYEAQ. The DNA for the CDR3 is TGTGCCAGCAGCTACGGACAGGGGATCATCAATGAGCAGTTCTTC. Its translation: CASSYGQGIINEQFF.

In this sample, this clonotype is medium-sized. The rearrangement links TRBV28 to TRBJ2-7; D gene uncertain. Trimming cost V 5 bases and J 7 bases, with 9 bases left between them. The V gene's germline CDR1 is MDHEN and CDR2 SYDVKM. The CDR3 is 11 amino acids. For the CDR3, the DNA is TGTGCCAGCAGTAAGATGGGGGAGCAGTACTTC. It codes for CASSKMGEQYF.

By its share, this clonotype is medium-sized (0.01 to 0.1%). The rearrangement links TRBV7-6 to TRBJ1-5, with a tentative D call TRBD1 (6 bases). The V and J ends lost 4 bases and 4 bases respectively, with 11 bases between them. The germline CDR1 and CDR2 sequences are SGHVS and FNYEAQ. The length of the CDR3 is 14 residues. As DNA, the CDR3 is TGTGCCAGCAGCTCCCAAGGGGGGAATCAGCCCCAGCATTTT. It specifies CASSSQGGNQPQHF. Complete variable domain (other parts from reference TRBV7-6 and TRBJ1-5): GAGVSQSPRYKVTKRGQDVALRCDPISGHVSLYWYRQALGQGPEFLTYFNYEAQQDKSGLPNDRFSAERPEGSISTLTIQRTEQRDSAMYRCASSSQGGNQPQHFGDGTRLSIL.

This clonotype turned up a few times. The V call is TRBV27, the J call TRBJ2-2; tentatively, D is TRBD2 (5 bases). The CDR3 is 12 amino acids. The germline V gene has CDR1 MNHEY and CDR2 SMNVEV (reference sequence). V was trimmed by 8 bases and J by 6 bases, leaving 10 bases between them. The CDR3 region has the DNA TGTGCCAGCGCGAGGGTCGCCGGGGAGCTGTTTTTT. Translation: CASARVAGELFF.

This sequence joins TRBV7-6 and TRBJ1-1, with D maybe TRBD1 (6 bases). In germline, CDR1 is SGHVS, CDR2 FNYEAQ. Deletions cut 5 bases from V and 5 bases from J, with 15 bases between. The CDR3 totals 14 residues. The CDR3 DNA is TGTGCCAGCAGCCCGGACGGGGGCCGGACTGAAGCTTTCTTT. Residues: CASSPDGGRTEAFF.

This clonotype was detected a few times. The chain employs TRBV6-5 and TRBJ2-5, with D tentatively TRBD2 (6 bases). The germline V gene encodes CDR1 MNHEY and CDR2 SVGAGI. This CDR3 has 13 residues. V was pared by 6 bases and J by 5 bases, with 13 bases between. CDR3 region: CASRPAGWETQYF. The CDR3 bases are TGTGCCAGCAGGCCAGCGGGCTGGGAGACCCAGTACTTC.

CDR3 coding DNA: TGTGCCAGCAGCTTAACAGGGAGGCAAGAGACCCAGTACTTC. Encoded protein: CASSLTGRQETQYF. This chain uses TRBV7-3 with TRBJ2-5, with D possibly TRBD2 on 6 matching bases. The germline V gene has CDR1 SGHTA and CDR2 FQGTGA. Trimming left V 0 bases short and J 2 bases short, with 7 bases between. The length of the CDR3 is 14 residues.

This clonotype is medium-sized within its sample. J is TRBJ2-1 and V is TRBV10-2; D gene ambiguous. Trimming left V 7 bases short and J 0 bases short, with 13 bases between. The CDR3 is 15 amino acids. The germline CDR1 and CDR2 sequences are WSHSY and SAAADI. CDR3 sequence reads: CASKLDVSSYNEQFF. DNA of the CDR3: TGCGCCAGCAAACTGGACGTGAGCTCCTACAATGAGCAGTTCTTC.

In this sample, this clonotype turned up a few times. The V gene is TRBV7-6, the J gene TRBJ1-5; D is possibly TRBD1 (5 bases). The V end lost 5 bases, the J end lost 4 bases, and 15 bases lay between the germline ends. This CDR3 has 15 amino acids. Germline V gives CDR1 SGHVS, CDR2 FNYEAQ. CDR3 sequence (DNA): TGTGCCAGCAGCCAGCAGCAGGGCTTGAATCAGCCCCAGCATTTT. This translates into CASSQQQGLNQPQHF. The entire variable domain, with the rest obtained from reference TRBV7-6 and TRBJ1-5, is as follows: GAGVSQSPRYKVTKRGQDVALRCDPISGHVSLYWYRQALGQGPEFLTYFNYEAQQDKSGLPNDRFSAERPEGSISTLTIQRTEQRDSAMYRCASSQQQGLNQPQHFGDGTRLSIL.

This clonotype is judged medium-sized. The J gene is TRBJ2-2, the V gene TRBV29-1, with a possible D match to TRBD2 (5 bases). The CDR3 is made up of 14 amino acids. Trimming shortened V by 0 bases and J by 4 bases, and 9 bases separated the two germline ends. Germline V gene lookup returns CDR1 SQVTM and CDR2 ANQGSEA. CDR3 protein: CSVEEMGSTGELFF. The CDR3, as DNA: TGCAGCGTTGAAGAGATGGGGAGCACCGGGGAGCTGTTTTTT.

The rearrangement joins TRBV6-5 to TRBJ2-7; 7 nucleotides line up with TRBD2. CDR1 is MNHEY, CDR2 SVGAGI, per germline. J gave up 7 bases and V 2 bases, and 8 bases lay outside the gene matches. This CDR3 comprises 14 residues. The CDR3 nucleotides are TGTGCCAGCAGTTACGGGAAAGGGAGGGAGGAGCAGTACTTC. Translation: CASSYGKGREEQYF.

The sample holds a few counts of this clonotype. V gene TRBV5-8 combines with J gene TRBJ1-5; no clear D. With 3 bases removed from V and 3 bases from J, the gap between germline ends came to 4 bases. Germline lookup yields CDR1 SGHTS and CDR2 YDEGEE. The CDR3 is 12 amino acids. CDR3 coding DNA: TGTGCCAGCAGCTGGACCAATCAGCCCCAGCATTTT. Its protein product is CASSWTNQPQHF.

The chain employs TRBV7-8 and TRBJ2-1; TRBD1 matches 9 bases. Germline V gene lookup returns CDR1 SGHVS and CDR2 FQNEAQ. The ends lost 4 bases at V and 6 bases at J; junction bases unmatched: 7. This CDR3 has 15 amino acids. For the CDR3, the DNA is TGTGCCAGCAGCTCCGGACAGGGGACGGGCAATGAGCAGTTCTTC. This translates into CASSSGQGTGNEQFF.

This clonotype is medium-sized within its sample. The V and J genes are TRBV11-2 and TRBJ2-1, with D unclear. In germline, CDR1 is SGHAT, CDR2 FQNNGV. There are 16 residues in the CDR3. Trimming pared 2 bases from V and 0 bases from J, leaving 11 bases between. CDR3 coding DNA: TGTGCCAGCAGCTTACGCGGCGATAGCTCCTACAATGAGCAGTTCTTC. Translating it yields CASSLRGDSSYNEQFF.